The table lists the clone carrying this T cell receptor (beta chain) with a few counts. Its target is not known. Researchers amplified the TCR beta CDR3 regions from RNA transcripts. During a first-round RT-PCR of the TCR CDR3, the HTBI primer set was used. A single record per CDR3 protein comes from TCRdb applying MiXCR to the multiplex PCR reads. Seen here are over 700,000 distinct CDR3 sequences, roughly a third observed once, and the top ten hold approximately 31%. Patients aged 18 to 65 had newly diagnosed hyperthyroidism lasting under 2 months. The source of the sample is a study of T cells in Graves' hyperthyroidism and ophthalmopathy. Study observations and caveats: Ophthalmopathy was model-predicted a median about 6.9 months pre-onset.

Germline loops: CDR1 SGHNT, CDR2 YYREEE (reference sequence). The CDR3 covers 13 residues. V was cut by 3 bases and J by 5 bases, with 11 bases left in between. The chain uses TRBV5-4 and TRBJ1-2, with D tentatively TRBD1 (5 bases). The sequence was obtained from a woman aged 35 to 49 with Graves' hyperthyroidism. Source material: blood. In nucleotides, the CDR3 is TGTGCCAGCAGCTCGGGACTGATTTATGGCTACACCTTC. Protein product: CASSSGLIYGYTF.